Described below is a single T cell receptor (beta chain) sequence and its context. The data were obtained in a study of OX40 agonist ivuxolimab in advanced cancers. About the research overall: Of the participants, more than 35% had some prior anti-PD-1, anti-PD-L1 or anti-CTLA-4 therapy, which was allowed.

V lost 0 bases and J 4 bases, leaving 13 bases between the germline ends. CDR3 length: 15 amino acids. Germline CDR1 and CDR2: MNHNY and SVGAGI (reference sequence). The protocol was immunoSEQ multiplex PCR, while the TCRdb copy is restricted to in-frame clones and leaves out a portion. The sample includes tens of thousands of clones, roughly nine tenths of them seen just once. This sequence joins TRBV6-6 and TRBJ2-7; D is perhaps TRBD1 (6 bases). Material: CD4+ or CD8+ T cells sorted from blood, obtained in a trial of the OX40 agonist ivuxolimab. This TCR derives from an adult with an advanced solid tumor such as melanoma, head and neck, liver or kidney cancer. The CDR3 nucleotides read TGTGCCAGCAGTTACTCTATCACAGGGCGATACGAGCAGTACTTC. It specifies CASSYSITGRYEQYF.